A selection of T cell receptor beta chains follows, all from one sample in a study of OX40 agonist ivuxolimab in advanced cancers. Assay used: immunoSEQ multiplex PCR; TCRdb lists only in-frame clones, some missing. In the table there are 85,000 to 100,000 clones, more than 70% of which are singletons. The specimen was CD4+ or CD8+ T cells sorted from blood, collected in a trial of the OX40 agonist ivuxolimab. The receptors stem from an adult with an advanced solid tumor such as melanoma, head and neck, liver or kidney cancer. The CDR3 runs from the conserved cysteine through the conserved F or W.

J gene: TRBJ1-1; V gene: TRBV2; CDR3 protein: CASINHRGNTEAFF
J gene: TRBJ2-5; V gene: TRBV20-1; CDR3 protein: CSAFLMETQYF
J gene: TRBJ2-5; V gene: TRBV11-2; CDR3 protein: CASSLARGRYQETQYF
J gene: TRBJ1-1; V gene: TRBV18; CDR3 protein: CASSPDRGLGEAFF
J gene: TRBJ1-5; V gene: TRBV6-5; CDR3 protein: CASSYSNGGEPQHF
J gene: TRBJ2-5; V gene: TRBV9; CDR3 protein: CASSVGAGSAQYF
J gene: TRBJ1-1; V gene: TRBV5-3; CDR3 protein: CARSLGQAGKAFF
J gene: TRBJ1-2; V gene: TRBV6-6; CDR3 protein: CASGLDGYTF
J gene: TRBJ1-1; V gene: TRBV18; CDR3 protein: CASSLGQGALSPEAFF
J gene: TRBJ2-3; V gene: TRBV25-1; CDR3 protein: CASSVRVSDTQYF
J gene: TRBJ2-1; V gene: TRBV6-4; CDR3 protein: CASSDQPLSYNEQFF
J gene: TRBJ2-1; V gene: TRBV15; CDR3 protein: CATSREGASWGLGNEQFF
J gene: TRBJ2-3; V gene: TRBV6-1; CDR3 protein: CASRFLGVSTDTQYF
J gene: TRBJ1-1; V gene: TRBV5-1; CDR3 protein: CASSLVGRQNTEAFF
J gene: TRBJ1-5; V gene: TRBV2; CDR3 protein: CASSKTEFNQPQHF
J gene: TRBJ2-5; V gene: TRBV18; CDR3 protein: CASSPFTGGQGLETQYF
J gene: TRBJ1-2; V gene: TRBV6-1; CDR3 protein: CASRAGTGVSVYTF
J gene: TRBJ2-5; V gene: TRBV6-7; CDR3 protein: CASSLCVQRGDNQETQYF
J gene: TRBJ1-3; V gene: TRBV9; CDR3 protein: CASSVESYSGNTIYF
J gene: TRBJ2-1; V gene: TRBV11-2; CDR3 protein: CASKGAGYNEQFF
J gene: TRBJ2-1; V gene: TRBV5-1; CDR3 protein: CASSLANTGPYNEQFF
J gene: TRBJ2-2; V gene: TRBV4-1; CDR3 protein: CASSQGGLAGVGTGELFF
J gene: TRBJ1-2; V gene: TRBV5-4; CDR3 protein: CASSPVRAVHGYTF
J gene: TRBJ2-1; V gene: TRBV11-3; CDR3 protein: CASSLEGSGGTYEQFF
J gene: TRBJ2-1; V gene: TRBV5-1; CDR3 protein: CASSLGGESYNEQFF
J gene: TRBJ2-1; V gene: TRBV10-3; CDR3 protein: CAISETSGGYNEQFF
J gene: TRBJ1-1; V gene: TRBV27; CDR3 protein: CASSSPPGFFGEAFF
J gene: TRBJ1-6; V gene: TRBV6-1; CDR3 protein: CASRGTGGAQSPLHF
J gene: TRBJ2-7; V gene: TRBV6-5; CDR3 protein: CASSASGTKAYEQYF
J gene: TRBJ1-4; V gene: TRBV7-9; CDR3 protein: CASSLQGATNEKLFF
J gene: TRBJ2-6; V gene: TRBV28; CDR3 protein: CASSLRGASGANVLTF
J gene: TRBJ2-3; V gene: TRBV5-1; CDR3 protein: CASSYSAGGVQDTQYF
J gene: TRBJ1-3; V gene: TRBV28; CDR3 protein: CASSPPGGVDTIYF
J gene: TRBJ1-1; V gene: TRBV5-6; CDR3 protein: CASTSVTGGRTEAFF
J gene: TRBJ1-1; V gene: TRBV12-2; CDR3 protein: CASRSNGTGTEMNTEAFF
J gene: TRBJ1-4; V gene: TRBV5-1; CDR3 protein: CASSLEQQGINEKLFF
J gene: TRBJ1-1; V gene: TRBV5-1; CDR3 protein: CASSGQTNTEAFF
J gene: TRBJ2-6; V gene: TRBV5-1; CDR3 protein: CASSPDPTGGFGANVLTF
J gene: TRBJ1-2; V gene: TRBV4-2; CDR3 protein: CASSQGVQAYGYTF
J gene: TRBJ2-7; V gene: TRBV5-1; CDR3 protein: CASSLTAGQGSDEQYF
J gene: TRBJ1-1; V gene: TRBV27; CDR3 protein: CASSLCERTGGIPSMNTEAFF
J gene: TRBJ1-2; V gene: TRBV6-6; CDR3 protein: CASSDSNYGYTF
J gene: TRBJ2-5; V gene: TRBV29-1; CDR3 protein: CSVEFTGETQYF
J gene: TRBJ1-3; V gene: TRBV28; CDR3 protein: CASSLTQGAGGNTIYF
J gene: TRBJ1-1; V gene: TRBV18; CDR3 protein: CASSPLGQAEIEAFF
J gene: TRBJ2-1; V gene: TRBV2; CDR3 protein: CASRLLNNEQFF
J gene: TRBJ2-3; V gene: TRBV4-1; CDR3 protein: CASSQEGGRSGGLTDTQYF
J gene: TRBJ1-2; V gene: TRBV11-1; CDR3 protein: CASSLGGGNYGYTF